Detailed here is one T cell receptor beta chain. Its matching antigen is unknown. This cohort consisted of healthy bone marrow donors. Use of 60 Vbeta and 13 Jbeta primers characterized the PCR. Only in-frame clones appear in the TCRdb table, and some are missing; sequencing was by immunoSEQ multiplex PCR. This table holds roughly 240,000 clones, 82% found once. The sample belongs to a study of cytomegalovirus exposure and HLA in healthy donors. Study background: Early released data comprised some 85 million unique TCRs from HLA-typed donors. Study-wide results and limits: Later examination showed HLA-associated TCR beta chains had greater clonal expansion than equally common others. Later analysis demonstrated an association between a missense DCLRE1C variant and TCR beta V- and J-gene trimming.

The TCR sequence derives from a woman aged 40 to 55 in good health and CMV-seropositive. Sequencing was performed on PBMCs.

This CDR3 reads CASSLVQRTGGSYEQYF. DNA for the CDR3: TGTGCCAGCAGCTTAGTCCAAAGGACAGGGGGTTCCTACGAGCAGTACTTC. The chain is built from TRBV7-8 and TRBJ2-5; 10 positions match TRBD1. Gene TRBJ2-7 matches the end of the DNA better, so the J call may be wrong. CDR1 is SGHVS, CDR2 FQNEAQ, per germline. There are 17 residues in the CDR3.